This T cell receptor beta chain emerged from a study of OX40 agonist ivuxolimab in advanced cancers. Trimming took 2 bases from V and 3 from J, leaving 18 bases between them. The CDR3 length is 17 residues. Looked up from germline, CDR1 is LNHNV and CDR2 is YYDKDF (reference sequence). The table came from immunoSEQ multiplex PCR; TCRdb's copy has only in-frame clones and leaves some out. The profile shows about 59,000 clones, 87% of them singletons. Study-wide results and limits: Relative to CD4+ cells, CD8+ T cells on average had more expanded clones. Dose levels from 0.1 to 3.0 mg/kg saw CD4+ and CD8+ blood T cells expand clonally by week 6.

People who had autoimmune disease history or systemic immunosuppression were excluded. With regard to this clone: What it binds is not known.

The receptor was isolated from an adult with an advanced solid tumor such as melanoma, head and neck, liver or kidney cancer. Here the sequenced sample was CD4+ or CD8+ T cells sorted from blood, taken in a trial of the OX40 agonist ivuxolimab. V usage is TRBV15 and J usage is TRBJ2-3, with D possibly being TRBD1 (6 bases). CDR3 amino acids: CATSRNLQGFKTDTQYF. As DNA, the CDR3 is TGTGCCACCAGCAGAAATTTACAGGGTTTTAAGACAGATACGCAGTATTTT.